What follows is one TCR beta chain and its context. CDR1 WSHSY and CDR2 SAAADI come from the germline V gene. The trim removed 6 bases at V and 5 bases at J, leaving 8 bases unmatched. The length of the CDR3 is 15 residues. This sample was included in a study of cytomegalovirus exposure and HLA in healthy donors. PCR employed 60 Vbeta and 13 Jbeta primers. Per the authors' pipeline: A later analysis counted around 80 million unique TCR beta chains, around 11 million shared. Produced via immunoSEQ multiplex PCR; TCRdb's table is partial and in-frame only. V and J calls and clone size are those listed in that table; D and trimming were worked out from the DNA. This table holds about 150,000 clones, approximately 83% found once.

Sequenced material: PBMCs. The source is a woman in her 40s in good health and CMV-seronegative. The rearrangement uses TRBV10-2 and TRBJ2-3; 10 nucleotides agree with TRBD1. The CDR3, as DNA: TGCGCCAGCAGCTCAGGACAGGGGGTGGTAGATACGCAGTATTTT. It specifies CASSSGQGVVDTQYF.